Here is one T cell receptor beta chain with its context. Its antigen is undetermined. The libraries were made with immunoSEQ v3.0 at survey level. Profiling relied on immunoSEQ multiplex PCR, and the TCRdb table lists in-frame clones only, not all of them. The sample consists of around 28,000 clones, over 85% of them appearing once. J lost 4 bases, V lost 3 bases, and 6 bases had no gene match. The CDR3 covers 15 residues. Per germline, CDR1 MNHNS and CDR2 SASEGT. This sample was included in a study of long-term antiretroviral therapy in people with HIV. Regarding the study as a whole: Collection of the blood, which took place between about 2004 and 2018, possibly occurred under older ART regimens.

Inclusion required at least two post-ART and at least one pre-ART PBMC samples. This TCR came from a young woman with HIV. The rearrangement uses TRBV6-1 and TRBJ2-7; 10 bases match TRBD2. The source material was unsorted PBMCs, sampled 1.8 years after starting antiretroviral therapy. This CDR3 is CASSEGAGGRYEQYF. CDR3 DNA sequence: TGTGCCAGCAGTGAGGGAGCGGGAGGGCGGTACGAGCAGTACTTC.